A selection of T cell receptor beta chains follows, all from one sample in a study of shared clonotypes between healthy human individuals. Sequencing used immunoSEQ multiplex PCR; TCRdb keeps in-frame clones, though not all of them. Of about 1.5 million clones in the sample, approximately 98% are singletons; the top ten hold about 0.45%. The source material was naive CD4+ T cells sorted from blood. The receptors here all came from a man aged 25 to 40 in good health. Both conserved end residues are part of each CDR3. A D gene is named only where the DNA matches it firmly.

v_call	j_call	d_call	cdr3_aa	cdr3_nt
TRBV5-4	TRBJ2-1	TRBD1	CASSLPGTGDNEQFF	TGTGCCAGCAGCTTGCCCGGGACAGGGGATAATGAGCAGTTCTTC
TRBV6-5	TRBJ1-5	-	CASSYNYGQPQHF	TGTGCCAGCAGTTACAATTACGGGCAGCCCCAGCATTTT
TRBV5-3	TRBJ2-4	-	CARSLTRDLGNIQYF	TGTGCCAGAAGCTTGACCAGGGATTTAGGGAACATTCAGTACTTC
TRBV6-4	TRBJ1-1	-	CASFPRTDPNTEAFF	TGTGCCAGCTTCCCCCGGACAGACCCGAACACTGAAGCTTTCTTT
TRBV6-4	TRBJ2-3	-	CASSDSPFSTDTQYF	TGTGCCAGCAGTGACTCGCCGTTTAGCACAGATACGCAGTATTTT
TRBV6-4	TRBJ2-3	TRBD2	CASRPPGLGKGTDTQYF	TGTGCCAGCAGACCCCCGGGACTAGGGAAAGGCACAGATACGCAGTATTTT
TRBV19	TRBJ2-7	-	CASSPRQWGSYEQYF	TGTGCCAGTAGTCCAAGACAGTGGGGCTCCTACGAGCAGTACTTC
TRBV27	TRBJ1-1	TRBD1	CASTGLGQGRNTEAFF	TGTGCCAGCACAGGTTTGGGACAGGGAAGGAACACTGAAGCTTTCTTT
TRBV30	TRBJ2-1	-	CAWRGPRVEQFF	TGTGCCTGGAGGGGCCCGCGCGTTGAGCAGTTCTTC
TRBV25-1	TRBJ1-2	-	CASSEMGASTDYGYTF	TGTGCCAGCAGTGAAATGGGAGCCTCAACGGACTATGGCTACACCTTC
TRBV29-1	TRBJ2-1	-	CSVELGNEQFF	TGCAGCGTTGAACTTGGGAATGAGCAGTTCTTC
TRBV5-1	TRBJ2-3	-	CASNVGTGEDTQYF	TGCGCCAGCAACGTGGGGACTGGGGAAGATACGCAGTATTTT
TRBV10-2	TRBJ1-1	-	CASSESGEEAFF	TGCGCCAGCAGTGAGTCTGGGGAGGAAGCTTTCTTT
TRBV18	TRBJ1-4	-	CASSNDPSGGKLFF	TGTGCCAGCTCAAACGACCCTTCGGGCGGAAAACTGTTTTTT
TRBV15	TRBJ2-7	-	CATSIGVGAQPYEQYF	TGTGCCACCAGTATCGGGGTAGGCGCACAGCCGTACGAGCAGTACTTC
TRBV28	TRBJ2-3	TRBD1	CASSLARGQDTDTQYF	TGTGCCAGCAGTTTGGCCCGGGGACAGGACACAGATACGCAGTATTTT
TRBV30	TRBJ2-7	-	CAWKYGSRGTSYEQYF	TGTGCCTGGAAATACGGGTCCCGGGGAACCTCCTACGAGCAGTACTTC
TRBV6-5	TRBJ2-5	-	CASSRGAGGAETQYF	TGTGCCAGCAGCCGGGGCGCCGGGGGCGCGGAGACCCAGTACTTC
TRBV18	TRBJ1-5	TRBD1	CASSAGTGGNQPQHF	TGTGCCAGCTCGGCCGGGACAGGGGGCAATCAGCCCCAGCATTTT
TRBV19	TRBJ1-1	TRBD1	CASSMTGVANTEAFF	TGTGCCAGTAGTATGACAGGGGTGGCGAACACTGAAGCTTTCTTT
TRBV15	TRBJ1-5	TRBD1	CATSQGAGNQPQHF	TGTGCCACCTCGCAGGGGGCGGGCAATCAGCCCCAGCATTTT
TRBV27	TRBJ1-5	-	CASSITTAQGQPQHF	TGTGCCAGCAGCATTACCACAGCCCAGGGTCAGCCCCAGCATTTT
TRBV4-1	TRBJ2-3	-	CASSQDRPDTDTQYF	TGCGCCAGCAGCCAAGATAGACCGGACACAGATACGCAGTATTTT
TRBV18	TRBJ2-3	-	CASSASTDTQYF	TGTGCCAGCTCAGCTAGCACAGATACGCAGTATTTT
TRBV6-1	TRBJ2-7	TRBD1	CASSEGDRFLFEQYF	TGTGCCAGCAGTGAGGGGGACAGATTTCTTTTCGAGCAGTACTTC
TRBV6-5	TRBJ1-5	-	CASSRSSNQPQHF	TGTGCCAGCAGCCGCAGTAGCAATCAGCCCCAGCATTTT
TRBV14	TRBJ1-2	-	CASSPRLNYGYTF	TGTGCCAGCAGCCCGAGACTTAACTATGGCTACACCTTC